One and the same sample provided the 21 T cell receptor beta chains below, sequenced in a study of patients and donors after allogeneic stem cell transplantation. TCRdb called the RT-PCR reads again in MiXCR, with one record for every CDR3 protein. The repertoire holds around 160,000 distinct CDR3 sequences, approximately 31% seen once, with under 3.5% in the top ten. Sequencing was performed on blood, either unsorted or a sorted T cell fraction (not recorded which). These receptors were taken from a human donor who was either an allogeneic HSCT recipient or a stem cell or donor lymphocyte infusion donor (not recorded which). It is not recorded whose cells these are; they may come from a transplant donor.

The V call is TRBV3-1, the J call TRBJ2-5; 13 bases fit TRBD2. There are 15 residues in the CDR3. Germline CDR1 reads LGHDT; CDR2 reads YNNKEL (reference sequence). Germline trimming cut 4 bases from V and 7 bases from J; bases unmatched to any gene: 6. Here the CDR3 reads CASSPGLAGVGTQYF. The CDR3 coding sequence is TGTGCCAGCAGCCCCGGACTAGCGGGAGTGGGGACCCAGTACTTC.

This clonotype was recorded many times. CDR3 in amino acids: CASSSTVGYTF. CDR3 sequence (DNA): TGTGCCAGCAGCTCGACGGTTGGCTACACCTTC. The chain is built from TRBV5-6 and TRBJ1-2; D unclear. Germline V CDR1 and CDR2: SGHDT, YYEEEE. The CDR3 is 11 amino acids. V shed 3 bases and J shed 7 bases, with 7 bases lying between them. Full variable domain (outside the CDR3, taken from reference TRBV5-6 and TRBJ1-2): DAGVTQSPTHLIKTRGQQVTLRCSPKSGHDTVSWYQQALGQGPQFIFQYYEEEERQRGNFPDRFSGHQFPNYSSELNVNALLLGDSALYLCASSSTVGYTFGSGTRLTVV.

The V and J genes are TRBV5-1 and TRBJ1-1; possible D gene TRBD1, 5 bases. V gave up 1 base and J gave up 0 bases, with 10 bases separating them. CDR3 length: 15 residues. The germline V gene encodes CDR1 SGHRS and CDR2 YFSETQ. The CDR3 reads CASSLRGAVNTEAFF. CDR3 nucleotides: TGCGCCAGCAGCTTGAGGGGTGCCGTGAACACTGAAGCTTTCTTT. Looking up the rest from reference TRBV5-1 and TRBJ1-1 gives the full variable domain: KAGVTQTPRYLIKTRGQQVTLSCSPISGHRSVSWYQQTPGQGLQFLFEYFSETQRNKGNFPGRFSGRQFSNSRSEMNVSTLELGDSALYLCASSLRGAVNTEAFFGQGTRLTVV.

In its sample, this clonotype was seen a few times. This chain links TRBV14 with TRBJ1-2; D is unclear. The CDR3 has 15 residues. Trimming left V 4 bases short and J 4 bases short, with 16 bases between. In germline, CDR1 is SGHDN, CDR2 FVKESK. In DNA, the CDR3 is TGTGCCAGCAGCCCGCCTTTCAGCAGGCTCTATGGCTACACCTTC. It is translated as CASSPPFSRLYGYTF.

This clonotype was observed once. The V and J genes are TRBV7-2 and TRBJ2-1; a weak D match, TRBD2 (5 bases). CDR1 is SGHTA, CDR2 FQGNSA, per germline. Trimming took 2 bases from V and 6 from J, leaving 8 bases between them. This CDR3 is 13 amino acids long. CDR3 amino acids: CASSLSGINEQFF. The CDR3 bases are TGTGCCAGCAGCTTATCCGGGATCAATGAGCAGTTCTTC.

V gene TRBV4-1 combines with J gene TRBJ2-3; 11 nucleotides agree with TRBD2. The CDR3 totals 14 residues. CDR1 MGHRA and CDR2 YSYEKL come from the germline V gene. V lost 9 bases to trimming and J lost 5 bases; unmatched junction nucleotides: 7. The CDR3 protein is CASSLAGGKDTQYF. The CDR3 DNA sequence: TGCGCCAGTTCCCTAGCGGGAGGTAAAGATACGCAGTATTTT.

This clonotype was detected ten times or more. This sequence joins TRBV12-3 or TRBV12-4 and TRBJ1-6, with a weak D call TRBD1 (6 bases). The CDR3 runs to 12 residues. The V end was cut by 6 bases, the J end by 7 bases, with 7 bases between. CDR3 amino acids: CASRDSNSPLHF. As DNA, the CDR3 is TGTGCCAGCAGGGACAGCAATTCACCCCTCCACTTT.

This clonotype was detected once. The genes are TRBV20-1 and TRBJ1-5; D might be TRBD1 (5 bases). Between the trimmed V and J ends, which lost 3 bases and 4 bases, there was a span of 13 bases. This CDR3 has 14 amino acids. Germline V gene sequence: CDR1 DFQATT, CDR2 SNEGSKA (reference sequence). CDR3 sequence reads: CSASTGAGNQPQHF. The CDR3 region has the DNA TGCAGTGCTAGTACTGGGGCAGGGAATCAGCCCCAGCATTTT.

This clonotype was detected a few times. The chain uses TRBV20-1 and TRBJ1-5, with TRBD1 matching over 8 bases. V shed 5 bases and J 9 bases; nucleotides not matched to a gene: 9. CDR3 length: 13 amino acids. The germline V gene encodes CDR1 DFQATT and CDR2 SNEGSKA (reference sequence). CDR3 sequence (DNA): TGCAGTGCTCGGAGACAGGGGAATTTGCCCCAGCATTTT. It is translated as CSARRQGNLPQHF.

The sample holds many counts of this clonotype. This rearrangement joins TRBV7-2 to TRBJ1-2; 8 positions match TRBD1. Germline CDR1 reads SGHTA; CDR2 reads FQGNSA. The CDR3 has 14 amino acids. With 2 bases clipped from V and 2 bases from J, the junction kept 1 base outside the gene matches. This chain's CDR3 is CASSLQGANYGYTF. The CDR3 DNA sequence: TGTGCCAGCAGCTTACAGGGGGCGAACTATGGCTACACCTTC.

This chain connects TRBV27 to TRBJ2-4; perhaps TRBD2 as D (7 bases). V was clipped by 2 bases and J by 0 bases, with 17 bases between them. CDR1 MNHEY and CDR2 SMNVEV come from the germline V gene (reference sequence). The CDR3 spans 18 residues. CDR3 amino acids: CASSLRGGRPGAKNIQYF. CDR3 bases: TGTGCCAGCAGTTTAAGGGGGGGGAGACCCGGAGCCAAAAACATTCAGTACTTC.

The chain has TRBV20-1 and TRBJ2-3; D not certain. Trimming took off 1 base at V and 5 bases at J, with 7 bases between the two ends. CDR3 length equals 12 residues. Germline loops: CDR1 DFQATT, CDR2 SNEGSKA (reference sequence). CDR3 in DNA: TGCAGTGCTAGAGGATCCGGAGATACGCAGTATTTT. As protein: CSARGSGDTQYF.

This chain uses TRBV4-1 with TRBJ2-3; 13 positions agree with TRBD2. The CDR3 loop spans 20 amino acids. Per the germline V gene, CDR1 is MGHRA and CDR2 is YSYEKL. The junction had 14 bases not matched to a gene; V was cut back by 2 bases and J by 3 bases. For the CDR3, the DNA is TGCGCCAGCAGCCAACGGACTAGCGGGAGCCATAAGGAGACAACAGATACGCAGTATTTT. It specifies CASSQRTSGSHKETTDTQYF.

This clonotype has only a few counts. J is TRBJ1-2 and V is TRBV4-2; perhaps TRBD1 as D (6 bases). Looked up from germline, CDR1 is LGHNA and CDR2 is YNFKEQ. This CDR3 has 15 residues. Trimming pared 1 base from V and 5 bases from J, leaving 14 bases between. DNA for the CDR3: TGTGCCAGCAGCCAAGCTACAGGGTTTAAGTATGGCTACACCTTC. It translates to CASSQATGFKYGYTF.

CDR3 nucleotides: TGCGCCAGCAGCCCCAAACACGGGAGATCTTACGAGCAGTACTTC. Its protein is CASSPKHGRSYEQYF. The V call is TRBV4-3, the J call TRBJ2-7; D is possibly TRBD2 (6 bases). The germline V gene has CDR1 LGHNA and CDR2 YSLEER. Between the trimmed V and J ends, which lost 4 bases and 4 bases, there was a span of 17 bases. This CDR3 is 15 amino acids long.

The chain uses TRBV12-3 or TRBV12-4 and TRBJ2-7, with a weak D call TRBD2 (6 bases). Trimming stripped 2 bases from V and 6 bases from J, with 14 bases between. The length of the CDR3 is 14 residues. The CDR3 nucleotides are TGTGCCAGCAGTTTATCCGGGAGCCTTTCCGAGCAGTACTTC. It codes for CASSLSGSLSEQYF.

The table lists this clonotype with a few counts. The V call is TRBV7-9, the J call TRBJ1-5; 9 nucleotides match TRBD1. The CDR3 covers 18 residues. Germline CDR1 is SEHNR and CDR2 is FQNEAQ (reference sequence). V shed 0 bases, J shed 4 bases, and the junction held 10 bases outside the gene matches. The CDR3 protein is CASSLAGPGQGMNQPQHF. DNA of the CDR3: TGTGCCAGCAGCTTAGCGGGCCCGGGACAGGGAATGAATCAGCCCCAGCATTTT.

The rearrangement links TRBV20-1 to TRBJ2-3; D gene uncertain. V was cut by 5 bases and J by 2 bases, with 14 bases left in between. The CDR3 is 14 amino acids. Germline-derived CDR1 and CDR2 are DFQATT and SNEGSKA (reference sequence). The CDR3 spells CSAVYPWTTDTQYF. CDR3 DNA sequence: TGCAGTGCTGTCTATCCTTGGACCACAGATACGCAGTATTTT.

Comment on this clonotype: Germline and junction disagree at one end, which may indicate a read error. The chain joins TRBV7-7 to TRBJ2-5; a possible D gene is TRBD2 (5 bases). Germline values: CDR1 SSHAT, CDR2 FNYEAQ (reference sequence). CDR3 length: 14 amino acids. The DNA of the CDR3 is TGTGCTAGCAGCTTGGGTAGCGAGCAAGAGACCCAGTACTTC. This sequence encodes CASSLGSEQETQYF.

V usage is TRBV20-1 and J usage is TRBJ1-2, with D possibly being TRBD1 (6 bases). Germline CDR1 and CDR2: DFQATT and SNEGSKA (reference sequence). Trimming stripped 6 bases from V and 8 bases from J, with 19 bases between. The CDR3 has 13 amino acids. The CDR3 loop is CSAPRQALTGYTF. As DNA, the CDR3 is TGCAGTGCACCAAGACAGGCGCTGACGGGCTACACCTTC.

This clonotype came up a few times. The chain is built from TRBV2 and TRBJ1-5; no clear D. The V end lost 1 base, the J end lost 6 bases, and 13 bases lay between the germline ends. The CDR3 length is 15 residues. Germline V gives CDR1 SNHLY, CDR2 FYNNEI. Here the CDR3 DNA reads TGTGCCAGCAGTGAAGAGGTGGCAGGCTCTCAGCCCCAGCATTTT. Protein product: CASSEEVAGSQPQHF.